This is a list of T cell receptor beta chains from one sample in a study of cytomegalovirus exposure and HLA in healthy donors. Repertoires were generated with immunoSEQ multiplex PCR, while TCRdb's copy carries only in-frame clones and drops some. Among fewer than 250,000 clones, around 83% were seen once, and the ten largest hold about 9.4%. Sequencing was performed on PBMCs. The receptor set was obtained from a woman aged 45 to 65 in good health and CMV-seropositive. Both conserved end residues are part of each CDR3. A D gene is named only where the DNA matches it firmly. Expanded clones are given a class, and other clones once, few, many or no size at all.

TGTGCCAGCAGCTCCGGCGGGGTCCCCGGGGAGCTGTTTTTT | CASSSGGVPGELFF | NA | TRBJ2-2 | NA | TRBV5-5
TGTGCCAGCTCACCGGGGCGGAATGAAAAACTGTTTTTT | CASSPGRNEKLFF | NA | TRBJ1-4 | NA | TRBV18
TGTGCCAGCAGCTATACGCGGACAGGGGCAGGGTTATATCAGTACTTC | CASSYTRTGAGLYQYF | NA | TRBJ2-5 | TRBD1 | TRBV7-6
TGTGCCAGCAGGATAACAGGGGGAGGCAATGAGCAGTTCTTC | CASRITGGGNEQFF | NA | TRBJ2-1 | TRBD1 | TRBV28
TGTGCCAGCAGTTTGTTGGCCTCGGGGTCCTACGAGCAGTACTTC | CASSLLASGSYEQYF | NA | TRBJ2-7 | NA | TRBV27
TGCAGCGTCAAAGTGGGTATACAGGGTGGTCGAACCTATGGCTACACCTTC | CSVKVGIQGGRTYGYTF | NA | TRBJ1-2 | NA | TRBV29-1
TGTGCCAGCAGCCGGGACAGGGGAATGAACACTGAAGCTTTCTTT | CASSRDRGMNTEAFF | NA | TRBJ1-1 | TRBD1 | TRBV6-5
TGTGCCAGCAGCCCCCTCATATCAGGTTCACCCCTCCACTTT | CASSPLISGSPLHF | NA | TRBJ1-6 | NA | TRBV7-9
TGTGCCTGGACCGGACAGTCCACAGATACGCAGTATTTT | CAWTGQSTDTQYF | NA | TRBJ2-3 | NA | TRBV30
TGCGCCAGCAGTACAGGGGTTGGGACTGAAGCTTTCTTT | CASSTGVGTEAFF | few | TRBJ1-1 | TRBD1 | TRBV4-3
TGTGCCAGCTCACCAGAGTATGGCTACACCTTC | CASSPEYGYTF | NA | TRBJ1-2 | NA | TRBV18
TGCGCCAGCAGCCGGACAGGGGCGCCGGGAAACACCATATATTTT | CASSRTGAPGNTIYF | NA | TRBJ1-3 | TRBD1 | TRBV5-1
TGTGCCAGTAGTATAGTAGGGACAGGGGGCAACTATGGCTACACCTTC | CASSIVGTGGNYGYTF | NA | TRBJ1-2 | TRBD1 | TRBV19
TGTGCCAGTATATGGAGGGAAAAACTGTTTTTT | CASIWREKLFF | NA | TRBJ1-4 | NA | TRBV19
TGTGCCAGTCGCGATACAGGGACAAGGGCCACAGATACGCAGTATTTT | CASRDTGTRATDTQYF | NA | TRBJ2-3 | NA | TRBV19
TGTGCCAGCAGCATCGGACAGGGAGTTAGGGATACGCAGTATTTT | CASSIGQGVRDTQYF | NA | TRBJ2-3 | TRBD1 | TRBV7-3
TGCGCCAGCAGCTTGTGGTCCAGGGGGACATTGGAGACCCAGTACTTC | CASSLWSRGTLETQYF | NA | TRBJ2-5 | TRBD1 | TRBV7-9
TGTGCCAGCAGCCTAGCGCCTAGGGGGAACGAGCAGTACTTC | CASSLAPRGNEQYF | NA | TRBJ2-7 | NA | TRBV9
TGTGCCAGCTCACCGGGAGCGGACCCAAGAGATGAAGCTTTCTTT | CASSPGADPRDEAFF | NA | TRBJ1-1 | NA | TRBV18
TGCGCCAGCAGCCAAGAGCCCAGGTCTTTCATGAACACTGAAGCTTTCTTT | CASSQEPRSFMNTEAFF | NA | TRBJ1-1 | NA | TRBV4-3
TGTGCCAGCAGTTCGACATCGGGCGGGCCGGATCAGCCCCAGCATTTT | CASSSTSGGPDQPQHF | NA | TRBJ1-5 | NA | TRBV6-5
TGCGCCAGCAGCTTCAACTGGGGACAGAATGAAAAACTGTTTTTT | CASSFNWGQNEKLFF | NA | TRBJ1-4 | TRBD1 | TRBV5-1
TGCGCCAGCAGCTTGGGACTAGTCTCACCGGGGGAGCTGTTTTTT | CASSLGLVSPGELFF | NA | TRBJ2-2 | NA | TRBV5-1
TGTGCCAGCAGCCCCCGCAACATTCGATCTAGCACAGATACGCAGTATTTT | CASSPRNIRSSTDTQYF | NA | TRBJ2-3 | NA | TRBV7-3
TGTGCCAGCAGTGGGGGACAGTACACAGATACGCAGTATTTT | CASSGGQYTDTQYF | NA | TRBJ2-3 | TRBD1 | TRBV6-1
TGTGCCAGCATTAAAGGGGGCACTGAAGCTTTCTTT | CASIKGGTEAFF | NA | TRBJ1-1 | NA | TRBV7-9
TGTGCCAGCAATATAGGACAGGGGAGGAACACCATATATTTT | CASNIGQGRNTIYF | NA | TRBJ1-3 | TRBD1 | TRBV5-6
TGCAGTGCTAGGACCGGGGATGAGCAGTTCTTC | CSARTGDEQFF | NA | TRBJ2-1 | NA | TRBV20-1
TGTGCCAGCAGCTTAGGGTATGGGGACAGACAAGAGACCCAGTACTTC | CASSLGYGDRQETQYF | NA | TRBJ2-5 | TRBD1 | TRBV7-2
TGTGCCAGCAGCTATGACAGGAATCAGCCCCAGCATTTT | CASSYDRNQPQHF | few | TRBJ1-5 | NA | TRBV5-6
TGTGCCAGCAGGAGGGACAGGGGACTTTCCTACGAGCAGTACTTC | CASRRDRGLSYEQYF | NA | TRBJ2-7 | TRBD1 | TRBV5-8
TGCGCCAGCAGTCAACCCGGGACAGGGAACGAGACCCAGTACTTC | CASSQPGTGNETQYF | NA | TRBJ2-5 | TRBD1 | TRBV23-1
TGTGCCAGCAGTTTGCCAGTCTATGGCTACACCTTC | CASSLPVYGYTF | NA | TRBJ1-2 | NA | TRBV28
TGCGCCAGCAGCGCGGAAGGACTAGCGGGGGTCACAGATACGCAGTATTTT | CASSAEGLAGVTDTQYF | NA | TRBJ2-3 | TRBD2 | TRBV5-1
TGTGCCTGGAGTGTAGCGGGGGATAGTGGCTACACCTTC | CAWSVAGDSGYTF | few | TRBJ1-2 | NA | TRBV30